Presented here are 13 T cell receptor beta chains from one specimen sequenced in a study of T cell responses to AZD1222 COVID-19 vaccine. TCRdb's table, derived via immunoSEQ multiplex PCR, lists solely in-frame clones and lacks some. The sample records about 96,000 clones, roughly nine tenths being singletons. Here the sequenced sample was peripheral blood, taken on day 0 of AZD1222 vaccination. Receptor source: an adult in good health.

The CDR3 DNA follows: TGCGCCAGCAGTACAGGGATAAGCACAGATACGCAGTATTTT. This encodes CASSTGISTDTQYF. The chain uses TRBV10-2 and TRBJ2-3, with a tentative D call TRBD1 (6 bases). Germline V gene sequence: CDR1 WSHSY, CDR2 SAAADI. With 5 bases removed from V and 0 bases from J, the gap between germline ends came to 9 bases. The CDR3 has 14 amino acids.

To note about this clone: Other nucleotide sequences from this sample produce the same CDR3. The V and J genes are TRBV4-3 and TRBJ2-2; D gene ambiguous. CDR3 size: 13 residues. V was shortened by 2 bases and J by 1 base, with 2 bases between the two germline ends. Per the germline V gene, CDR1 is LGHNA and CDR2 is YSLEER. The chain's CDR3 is CASSQRNTGELFF. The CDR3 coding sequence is TGCGCCAGCAGCCAAAGGAACACCGGGGAGCTGTTTTTT.

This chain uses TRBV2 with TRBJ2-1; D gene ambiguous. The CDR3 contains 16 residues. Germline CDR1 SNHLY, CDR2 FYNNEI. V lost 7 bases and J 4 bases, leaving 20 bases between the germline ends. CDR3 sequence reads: CASTKERVGSYNEQFF. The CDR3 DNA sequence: TGTGCCAGCACGAAAGAGCGCGTAGGATCGTACAATGAGCAGTTCTTC. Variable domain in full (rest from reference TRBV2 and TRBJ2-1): EPEVTQTPSHQVTQMGQEVILRCVPISNHLYFYWYRQILGQKVEFLVSFYNNEISEKSEIFDDQFSVERPDGSNFTLKIRSTKLEDSAMYFCASTKERVGSYNEQFFGPGTRLTVL.

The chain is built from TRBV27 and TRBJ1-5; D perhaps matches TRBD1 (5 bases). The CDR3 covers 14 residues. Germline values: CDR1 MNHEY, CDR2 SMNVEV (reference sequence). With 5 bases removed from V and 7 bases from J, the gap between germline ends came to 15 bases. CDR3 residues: CASSQSAGWQPQHF. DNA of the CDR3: TGTGCCAGCAGTCAGTCGGCAGGGTGGCAGCCCCAGCATTTT.

CDR3 residues: CASSQDLGSSNYGYTF. The CDR3 DNA reads as TGCGCCAGCAGCCAAGATCTTGGCAGCTCTAACTATGGCTACACCTTC. The V and J genes are TRBV4-1 and TRBJ1-2; no clear D gene. The CDR3 covers 16 residues. Germline V lookup: CDR1 MGHRA, CDR2 YSYEKL. V lost 0 bases, J lost 0 bases, and 11 bases lay in between.

The CDR3 DNA reads TGTGCCAGCTCTACCCCGGGCCTAAAACGCCTCCACTTT. It specifies CASSTPGLKRLHF. The chain couples TRBV12-3 or TRBV12-4 to TRBJ1-6; D unresolved. The CDR3 covers 13 residues. The V gene lost 8 bases and the J gene lost 15 bases, with 20 bases spanning the gap.

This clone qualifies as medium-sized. This CDR3 is CATSRDTGGSETQYF. CDR3 bases: TGTGCCACCAGCAGAGACACAGGGGGCTCAGAGACCCAGTACTTC. V and J are TRBV15 and TRBJ2-5; 9 nucleotides agree with TRBD1. Germline CDR1 is LNHNV and CDR2 is YYDKDF (reference sequence). Trimming at V came to 0 bases and at J to 4 bases, leaving 3 bases not matched to a gene. The CDR3 extends over 15 amino acids.

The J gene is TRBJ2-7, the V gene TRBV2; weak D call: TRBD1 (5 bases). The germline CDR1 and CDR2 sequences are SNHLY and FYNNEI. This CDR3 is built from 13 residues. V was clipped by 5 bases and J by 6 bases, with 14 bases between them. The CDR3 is CASSSLGPFEQYF. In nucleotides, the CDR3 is TGTGCCAGCAGTTCCTTGGGGCCCTTCGAGCAGTACTTC.

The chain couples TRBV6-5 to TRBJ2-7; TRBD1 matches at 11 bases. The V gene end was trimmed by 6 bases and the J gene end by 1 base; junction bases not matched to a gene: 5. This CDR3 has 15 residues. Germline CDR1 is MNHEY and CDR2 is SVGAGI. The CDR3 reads CASSAGQGVSYEQYF. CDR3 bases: TGTGCCAGCAGCGCGGGACAGGGGGTTTCCTACGAGCAGTACTTC.

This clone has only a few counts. CDR3 region: CASSLGAPGRRRGGYGYTF. In nucleotides, the CDR3 is TGTGCCAGCAGCTTGGGGGCTCCGGGACGGCGCCGTGGGGGCTATGGCTACACCTTC. The V call is TRBV5-6, the J call TRBJ1-2; TRBD1 might be the D (5 bases). Trimming removed 0 bases from V and 4 bases from J, with 25 bases in between. This CDR3 has 19 residues. Per the germline V gene, CDR1 is SGHDT and CDR2 is YYEEEE.

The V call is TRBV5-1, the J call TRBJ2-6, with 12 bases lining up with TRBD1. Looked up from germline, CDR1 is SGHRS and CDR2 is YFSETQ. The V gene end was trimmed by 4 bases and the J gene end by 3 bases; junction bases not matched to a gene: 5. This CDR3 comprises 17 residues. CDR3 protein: CASSLGTGGVGANVLTF. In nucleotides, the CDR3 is TGCGCCAGCAGCCTCGGGACAGGGGGCGTTGGGGCCAACGTCCTGACTTTC.

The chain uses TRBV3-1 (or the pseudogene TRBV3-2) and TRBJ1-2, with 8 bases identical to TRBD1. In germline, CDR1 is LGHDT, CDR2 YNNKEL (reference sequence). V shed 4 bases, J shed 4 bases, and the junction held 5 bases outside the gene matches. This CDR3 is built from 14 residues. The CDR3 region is CASSPGQGAYGYTF. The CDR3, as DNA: TGTGCCAGCAGCCCCGGTCAGGGGGCCTATGGCTACACCTTC.

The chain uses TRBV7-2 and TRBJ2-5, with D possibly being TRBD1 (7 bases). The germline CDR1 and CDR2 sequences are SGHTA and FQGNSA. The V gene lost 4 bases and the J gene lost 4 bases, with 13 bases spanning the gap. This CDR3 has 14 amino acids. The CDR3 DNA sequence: TGTGCCAGCAGCTACCAGGGGGGCGGAGAGACCCAGTACTTC. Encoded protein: CASSYQGGGETQYF. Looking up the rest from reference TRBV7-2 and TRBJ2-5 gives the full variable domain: GAGVSQSPSNKVTEKGKDVELRCDPISGHTALYWYRQSLGQGLEFLIYFQGNSAPDKSGLPSDRFSAERTGGSVSTLTIQRTQQEDSAVYLCASSYQGGGETQYFGPGTRLLVL.